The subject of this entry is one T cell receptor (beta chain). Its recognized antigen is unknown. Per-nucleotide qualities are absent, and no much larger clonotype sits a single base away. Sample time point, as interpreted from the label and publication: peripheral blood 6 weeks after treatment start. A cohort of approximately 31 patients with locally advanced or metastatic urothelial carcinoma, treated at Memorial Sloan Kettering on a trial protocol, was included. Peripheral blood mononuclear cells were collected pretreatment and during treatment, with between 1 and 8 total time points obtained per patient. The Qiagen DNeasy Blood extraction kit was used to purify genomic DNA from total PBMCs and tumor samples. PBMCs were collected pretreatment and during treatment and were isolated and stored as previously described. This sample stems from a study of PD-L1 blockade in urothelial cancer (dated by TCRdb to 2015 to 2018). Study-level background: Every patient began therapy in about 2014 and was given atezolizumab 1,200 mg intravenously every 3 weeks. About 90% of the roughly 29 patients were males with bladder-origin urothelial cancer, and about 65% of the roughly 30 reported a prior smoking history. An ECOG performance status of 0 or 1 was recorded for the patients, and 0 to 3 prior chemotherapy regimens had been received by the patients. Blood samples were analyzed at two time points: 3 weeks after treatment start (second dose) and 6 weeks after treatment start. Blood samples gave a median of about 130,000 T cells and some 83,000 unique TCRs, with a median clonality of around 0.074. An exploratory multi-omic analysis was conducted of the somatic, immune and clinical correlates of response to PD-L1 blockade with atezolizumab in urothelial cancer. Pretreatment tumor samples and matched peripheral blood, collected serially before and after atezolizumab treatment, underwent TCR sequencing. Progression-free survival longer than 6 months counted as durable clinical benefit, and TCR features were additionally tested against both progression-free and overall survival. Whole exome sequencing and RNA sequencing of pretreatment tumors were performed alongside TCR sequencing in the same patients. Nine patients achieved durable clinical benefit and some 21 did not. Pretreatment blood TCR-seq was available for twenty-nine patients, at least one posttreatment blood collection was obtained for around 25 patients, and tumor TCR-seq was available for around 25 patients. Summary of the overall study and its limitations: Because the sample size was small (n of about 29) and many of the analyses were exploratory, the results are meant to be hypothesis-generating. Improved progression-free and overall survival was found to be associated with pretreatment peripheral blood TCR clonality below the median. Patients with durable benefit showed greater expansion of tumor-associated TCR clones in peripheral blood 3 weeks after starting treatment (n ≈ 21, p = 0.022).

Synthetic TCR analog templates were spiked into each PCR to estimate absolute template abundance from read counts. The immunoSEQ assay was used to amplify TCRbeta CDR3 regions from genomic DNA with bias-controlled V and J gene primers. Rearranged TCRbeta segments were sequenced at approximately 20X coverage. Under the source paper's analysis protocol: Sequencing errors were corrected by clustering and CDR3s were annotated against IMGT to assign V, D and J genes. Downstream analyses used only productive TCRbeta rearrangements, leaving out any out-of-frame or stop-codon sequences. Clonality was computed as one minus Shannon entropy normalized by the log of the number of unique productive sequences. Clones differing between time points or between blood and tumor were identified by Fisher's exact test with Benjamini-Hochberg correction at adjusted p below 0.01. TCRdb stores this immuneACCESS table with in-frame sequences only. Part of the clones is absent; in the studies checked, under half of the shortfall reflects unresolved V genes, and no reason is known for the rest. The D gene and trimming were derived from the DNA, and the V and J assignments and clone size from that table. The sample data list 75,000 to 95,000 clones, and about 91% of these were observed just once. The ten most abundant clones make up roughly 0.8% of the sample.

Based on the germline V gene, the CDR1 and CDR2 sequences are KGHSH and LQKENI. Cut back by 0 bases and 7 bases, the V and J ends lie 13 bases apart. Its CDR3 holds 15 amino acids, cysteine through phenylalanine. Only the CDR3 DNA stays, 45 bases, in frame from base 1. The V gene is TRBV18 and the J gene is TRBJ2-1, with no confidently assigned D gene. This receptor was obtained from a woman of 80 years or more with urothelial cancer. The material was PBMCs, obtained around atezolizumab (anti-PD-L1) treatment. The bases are TGTGCCAGCTCACCACCGGTTTCAGTTCAAAATGAGCAGTTCTTC. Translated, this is CASSPPVSVQNEQFF.